This is a list of T cell receptor beta chains from one sample in a study of T cells in localized non-small cell lung cancer. Libraries were prepared by immunoSEQ multiplex PCR; TCRdb keeps only in-frame clonotypes and omits some of them. In the table there are 15,000 to 20,000 clones, roughly 90% of which are singletons. Specimen: peripheral blood, collected before any cancer treatment. The receptors shown here come from a male donor aged 60 or over with stage II squamous cell lung carcinoma. CDR3s include the opening cysteine and the closing phenylalanine or tryptophan. Fields, in order: clone size, V gene, J gene, D gene, CDR3 protein, CDR3 DNA. D genes are given only for firm matches. The size of a clone is reported for some rows only, either as once, few or many, or as a class for expanded clones.

once	TRBV27	TRBJ2-1	-	CASSFTDNEQFF	TGTGCCAGCAGTTTCACAGACAATGAGCAGTTCTTC
once	TRBV11-2	TRBJ2-4	-	CASSLVRQTLAKNIQYF	TGTGCCAGCAGCTTAGTAAGGCAGACCTTAGCCAAAAACATTCAGTACTTC
once	TRBV2	TRBJ2-7	-	CASSDRFSYEQYF	TGTGCCAGCAGTGACAGGTTCTCCTACGAGCAGTACTTC
-	TRBV6-5	TRBJ1-1	-	CASSYSSGRATEAFF	TGTGCCAGCAGTTACTCGAGTGGCCGAGCCACTGAAGCTTTCTTT
-	TRBV11-2	TRBJ1-1	-	CASSQDRNTEAFF	TGTGCCAGCAGCCAGGACAGAAACACTGAAGCTTTCTTT
-	TRBV6-6	TRBJ1-1	-	CASSYPGGEAFF	TGTGCCAGCAGTTACCCCGGGGGGGAAGCTTTCTTT
-	TRBV2	TRBJ1-1	-	CASRGQPNTEAFF	TGTGCCAGCAGGGGGCAGCCGAACACTGAAGCTTTCTTT
-	TRBV10-3	TRBJ2-3	TRBD2	CAISAPTSGSTDTQYF	TGTGCCATCAGCGCCCCGACTAGCGGGAGCACAGATACGCAGTATTTT
-	TRBV11-1	TRBJ2-1	TRBD1	CASSSGQGAGNEQFF	TGTGCCAGCAGCTCGGGACAGGGGGCGGGTAATGAGCAGTTCTTC
-	TRBV7-9	TRBJ2-7	-	CASREGAYEQYF	TGTGCCAGCAGGGAAGGGGCCTACGAGCAGTACTTC
-	TRBV18	TRBJ2-7	-	CASSRDHEQYF	TGTGCCAGCTCACGTGATCACGAGCAGTACTTC
-	TRBV14	TRBJ1-3	-	CAHGTGNTIYF	TGTGCACACGGGACTGGAAACACCATATATTTT
-	TRBV5-1	TRBJ2-3	-	CASSLSSGTDTQYF	TGCGCCAGCAGCTTAAGTAGCGGCACAGATACGCAGTATTTT
-	TRBV7-9	TRBJ2-1	TRBD2	CASSSQAGEEQFF	TGTGCCAGCAGCTCTCAAGCGGGGGAGGAGCAGTTCTTC
-	TRBV30	TRBJ1-2	TRBD1	CAWNYRGNYGYTF	TGTGCCTGGAATTACAGGGGGAACTATGGCTACACCTTC
-	TRBV6-1	TRBJ1-1	-	CASRDSLSTEAFF	TGTGCCAGCAGAGACAGCTTGAGCACTGAAGCTTTCTTT
-	TRBV18	TRBJ2-7	-	CASSPPGEVPTYEQYF	TGTGCCAGCTCACCACCGGGGGAAGTTCCTACCTACGAGCAGTACTTC
-	TRBV5-6	TRBJ2-2	TRBD2	CASSSLTSGSGTGELFF	TGTGCCAGCAGCTCCCTCACTAGCGGGAGTGGTACCGGGGAGCTGTTTTTT
-	TRBV10-3	TRBJ2-5	-	CAIRDGVRETQYF	TGTGCCATCAGGGACGGGGTACGGGAGACCCAGTACTTC
-	TRBV28	TRBJ2-1	TRBD2	CASSLFRTSPKNNEQFF	TGTGCCAGCAGTTTATTTAGGACTAGCCCCAAAAACAATGAGCAGTTCTTC
-	TRBV28	TRBJ1-5	-	CASRSEGGGNQPQHF	TGTGCCAGCAGGTCGGAGGGGGGAGGAAATCAGCCCCAGCATTTT
once	TRBV29-1	TRBJ2-1	TRBD1	CSVGGDRVYNEQFF	TGCAGCGTTGGGGGGGACAGGGTGTACAATGAGCAGTTCTTC
-	TRBV6-4	TRBJ2-2	-	CASSDQSTGELFF	TGTGCCAGCAGTGATCAGAGCACCGGGGAGCTGTTTTTT
-	TRBV6-5	TRBJ1-1	-	CASKRQRNTEAFF	TGTGCCAGCAAGAGGCAACGGAACACTGAAGCTTTCTTT
-	TRBV27	TRBJ1-1	-	CASSWTALNTEAFF	TGTGCCAGCAGTTGGACAGCGTTGAACACTGAAGCTTTCTTT
-	TRBV20-1	TRBJ2-1	-	CSALDYNEQFF	TGCAGTGCTCTGGATTACAATGAGCAGTTCTTC
-	TRBV23-1	TRBJ2-5	TRBD1	CASRPWKSGQGDRETQYF	TGCGCCAGCAGACCCTGGAAGTCGGGACAGGGGGATCGCGAGACCCAGTACTTC
-	TRBV19	TRBJ1-2	-	CASTSGYEGYTF	TGTGCCAGTACCTCAGGGTATGAGGGCTACACCTTC
-	TRBV29-1	TRBJ2-7	TRBD1	CSAWTGATYEQYF	TGCAGCGCATGGACAGGGGCCACCTACGAGCAGTACTTC
-	TRBV18	TRBJ2-1	-	CASSPQSSSYNEQFF	TGTGCCAGCTCACCACAGTCCAGTTCCTACAATGAGCAGTTCTTC
-	TRBV5-4	TRBJ2-7	TRBD2	CASTRGGVAAYEQYF	TGTGCCAGCACCCGGGGAGGGGTCGCGGCCTACGAGCAGTACTTC
-	TRBV28	TRBJ1-1	-	CASRRVLNTEAFF	TGTGCCAGCAGGAGGGTTTTGAACACTGAAGCTTTCTTT
once	TRBV7-8	TRBJ2-5	-	CASSFTGTLGPETQYF	TGTGCCAGCAGCTTCACCGGGACCTTGGGGCCAGAGACCCAGTACTTC
-	TRBV7-6	TRBJ2-7	-	CASSQGGRSYEQYF	TGTGCCAGCAGTCAGGGGGGGAGGAGCTACGAGCAGTACTTC
-	TRBV7-2	TRBJ1-1	-	CASSLEVNTEAFF	TGTGCCAGCAGCTTAGAGGTGAACACTGAAGCTTTCTTT
once	TRBV29-1	TRBJ2-6	-	CSVTSGANVLTF	TGCAGCGTTACATCTGGGGCCAACGTCCTGACTTTC
-	TRBV5-1	TRBJ2-1	-	CASSLSLRGGTSRNEQFF	TGCGCCAGCAGCTTGTCCCTTCGTGGGGGTACTAGTCGAAATGAGCAGTTCTTC
-	TRBV27	TRBJ2-7	TRBD1	CASSLSRTGSYEQYF	TGTGCCAGCAGTTTATCCAGGACAGGGAGCTACGAGCAGTACTTC
-	TRBV4-2	TRBJ2-7	-	CASSQGDISYEQYF	TGTGCCAGCAGCCAAGGAGACATCTCCTACGAGCAGTACTTC
once	TRBV27	TRBJ2-2	TRBD1	CASSSFSRGTGELFF	TGTGCCAGCAGCTCGTTCTCCAGGGGGACCGGGGAGCTGTTTTTT
-	TRBV5-4	TRBJ2-6	-	CASSTGTRLSGANVLTF	TGTGCCAGCAGCACCGGGACCCGACTCTCTGGGGCCAACGTCCTGACTTTC
-	TRBV15	TRBJ2-7	-	CATSRGVGGYYEQYF	TGTGCCACCAGCAGAGGTGTGGGGGGTTACTACGAGCAGTACTTC
-	TRBV2	TRBJ2-2	-	CASIHFTGELFF	TGTGCCAGCATACATTTCACCGGGGAGCTGTTTTTT
-	TRBV15	TRBJ2-7	TRBD1	CATSQQGNGYEQYF	TGTGCCACCAGCCAACAGGGGAATGGCTACGAGCAGTACTTC
few	TRBV2	TRBJ2-7	TRBD2	CASRPTSGITYEQYF	TGTGCCAGCAGACCAACTAGCGGGATTACGTACGAGCAGTACTTC
-	TRBV29-1	TRBJ2-1	-	CSILGVEGSNEQFF	TGCAGCATCCTCGGTGTGGAGGGTTCCAATGAGCAGTTCTTC
-	TRBV2	TRBJ2-7	TRBD1	CASSDIRGQSYEQYF	TGTGCCAGCAGTGACATCCGGGGACAGTCCTACGAGCAGTACTTC
-	TRBV7-9	TRBJ1-2	-	CASSRANREEIYGYTF	TGTGCCAGCAGCCGAGCGAACAGGGAAGAGATCTATGGCTACACCTTC
-	TRBV9	TRBJ2-2	TRBD2	CASSVREGGGELFF	TGTGCCAGCAGCGTGCGGGAGGGAGGCGGGGAGCTGTTTTTT
-	TRBV28	TRBJ2-7	-	CASSFGRSSYEQYF	TGTGCCAGCAGTTTTGGTAGAAGCTCCTACGAGCAGTACTTC
-	TRBV7-3	TRBJ2-1	-	CASSPSRDPYNEQFF	TGTGCCAGCAGCCCCTCCCGAGACCCCTACAATGAGCAGTTCTTC
-	TRBV7-9	TRBJ2-5	-	CASSLTGARETQYF	TGTGCCAGCAGCTTAACGGGAGCTAGGGAGACCCAGTACTTC
-	TRBV7-2	TRBJ2-1	TRBD2	CASSSLQTSAQFNEQFF	TGTGCCAGCAGCTCCCTACAAACTAGCGCCCAATTCAATGAGCAGTTCTTC
-	TRBV27	TRBJ2-3	TRBD2	CASSPRPPTSRSTDTQYF	TGTGCCAGCAGTCCCCGACCCCCGACTAGCAGAAGCACAGATACGCAGTATTTT
-	TRBV11-3	TRBJ2-2	-	CASSRMRTGELFF	TGTGCCAGCAGTAGAATGAGAACCGGGGAGCTGTTTTTT
-	TRBV30	TRBJ2-1	-	CAWSVGPYNEQFF	TGTGCCTGGAGTGTAGGCCCCTACAATGAGCAGTTCTTC
-	TRBV29-1	TRBJ2-3	TRBD1	CSVDRGLADTQYF	TGCAGCGTTGACAGGGGGCTCGCAGATACGCAGTATTTT
few	TRBV27	TRBJ2-6	-	CASASRIRRGANVLTF	TGTGCCAGCGCTTCGAGGATCCGGAGGGGGGCCAACGTCCTGACTTTC
-	TRBV14	TRBJ2-1	TRBD2	CASSQGRAAGGNEQFF	TGTGCCAGCAGCCAAGGGCGGGCGGCGGGAGGGAATGAGCAGTTCTTC